One sample yielded the 20 T cell receptor beta chains listed below, sequenced in a study of blood T cells in healthy people across ages. Using a J-beta primer mix together with a sample-barcoded 5' primer, a second PCR was run for roughly 7 to 12 cycles. TCRdb processed the 5' RACE reads anew with MiXCR; each CDR3 protein has one entry. Among roughly 1,300,000 distinct CDR3 sequences listed, roughly 60% were seen once. The material sequenced was blood. The receptors come from a man in his late teens or twenties in good health.

The chain combines TRBV20-1 with TRBJ2-7, with D possibly TRBD2 on 5 matching bases. The germline CDR1 and CDR2 sequences are DFQATT and SNEGSKA (reference sequence). Trimming removed 8 bases at V and 10 bases at J, with 21 bases between. There are 12 residues in the CDR3. The CDR3 coding sequence is TGCAGTCCCCTTGGAGCGGAAGAGACTCAGTACTTC. Protein sequence: CSPLGAEETQYF.

The count of this clonotype is one. The rearrangement joins TRBV10-3 to TRBJ2-1; D remains ambiguous. CDR1 is ENHRY, CDR2 SYGVKD, per germline. The ends were cut back, 8 bases at V and 0 bases at J, with 5 bases in the middle. The CDR3 spans 12 residues. Written as DNA, the CDR3 is TGTGCCATCTCCATCTCCTACAATGAGCAGTTCTTC. It specifies CAISISYNEQFF.

The J gene is TRBJ2-3, the V gene TRBV18; TRBD1 is a possible D gene (7 bases). The germline CDR1 and CDR2 sequences are KGHSH and LQKENI. V was shortened by 3 bases and J by 1 base, with 11 bases between the two germline ends. CDR3 size: 15 residues. The CDR3 DNA reads TGTGCCAGCTCACCGGAGGGGGCCGGCACAGATACGCAGTATTTT. This gives the protein CASSPEGAGTDTQYF. The whole variable domain, filled in from reference TRBV18 and TRBJ2-3, reads NAGVMQNPRHLVRRRGQEARLRCSPMKGHSHVYWYRQLPEEGLKFMVYLQKENIIDESGMPKERFSAEFPKEGPSILRIQQVVRGDSAAYFCASSPEGAGTDTQYFGPGTRLTVL.

The J gene is TRBJ2-1, the V gene TRBV20-1; D call uncertain. With the DNA end fitting TRBJ2-7 better, the J assignment may be wrong. The CDR3 consists of 12 residues. Germline CDR1 is DFQATT and CDR2 is SNEGSKA (reference sequence). As DNA, the CDR3 is TGCAGTGCTAGAGATGACGGTAACGAGCAGTACTTC. Protein: CSARDDGNEQYF.

The chain carries TRBV29-1 and TRBJ1-5, with a tentative D call TRBD1 (5 bases). V lost 7 bases and J 4 bases, leaving 17 bases between the germline ends. CDR3 length: 14 amino acids. Per germline, CDR1 SQVTM and CDR2 ANQGSEA. CDR3 in amino acids: CSALGPGTNQPQHF. Here the CDR3 DNA reads TGCAGCGCACTGGGCCCAGGGACGAATCAGCCCCAGCATTTT.

V gene TRBV10-1 combines with J gene TRBJ2-5; D is unresolved. V lost 0 bases to trimming and J lost 3 bases, with 5 bases between them. Germline CDR1 is WNHNN and CDR2 is SYGVQD (reference sequence). This CDR3 is built from 13 residues. CDR3 sequence reads: CASSESSEETQYF. The CDR3 nucleotides read TGCGCCAGCAGTGAGTCGTCCGAAGAGACCCAGTACTTC.

The V call is TRBV5-1, the J call TRBJ2-1; no clear D gene. Germline-derived CDR1 and CDR2 are SGHRS and YFSETQ. Trimming took off 5 bases at V and 8 bases at J, with 11 bases between the two ends. This CDR3 has 12 amino acids. CDR3 sequence: CASRAVLDEQFF. The CDR3 DNA sequence: TGCGCCAGCAGGGCAGTCTTAGATGAGCAGTTCTTC. The full variable domain, its missing parts supplied by reference TRBV5-1 and TRBJ2-1, is KAGVTQTPRYLIKTRGQQVTLSCSPISGHRSVSWYQQTPGQGLQFLFEYFSETQRNKGNFPGRFSGRQFSNSRSEMNVSTLELGDSALYLCASRAVLDEQFFGPGTRLTVL.

V gene TRBV6-2 or TRBV6-3 combines with J gene TRBJ2-7; 11 nucleotides match TRBD1. The V gene's germline CDR1 is MNHEY and CDR2 SVGEGT. The CDR3 runs 16 residues. Unmatched junction bases numbered 8, after V lost 6 bases and J lost 1 base. The DNA for the CDR3 is TGTGCCAGCAGAACCTGGGACAGGGGGTCTTCCTACGAGCAGTACTTC. It codes for CASRTWDRGSSYEQYF.

This sequence joins TRBV3-1 and TRBJ2-7; D is tentatively TRBD1 or TRBD2 (5 bases each). The end of the DNA is better explained by TRBJ2-5, so the J call may be wrong. The CDR3 contains 13 residues. The V gene's germline CDR1 is LGHDT and CDR2 YNNKEL (reference sequence). CDR3 protein: CASSPWGKETQYF. The CDR3 nucleotides are TGTGCCAGCAGCCCTTGGGGGAAAGAGACCCAGTACTTC.

This clonotype was counted between two and nine times. The CDR3 sequence: CSVGTAYPTDTQYF. The CDR3 coding sequence is TGCAGCGTCGGGACAGCCTATCCCACAGATACGCAGTATTTT. The chain is built from TRBV29-1 and TRBJ2-3, with 7 bases fitting TRBD1. The germline gives CDR1 SQVTM, CDR2 ANQGSEA. The CDR3 consists of 14 residues. V gave up 6 bases and J gave up 2 bases; unmatched junction bases: 8.

This clonotype was counted between two and nine times. The chain uses TRBV7-2 and TRBJ1-5; 7 bases align to TRBD1. The CDR3 is made up of 19 amino acids. V lost 5 bases to trimming and J lost 4 bases; unmatched junction nucleotides: 20. CDR1 is SGHTA, CDR2 FQGNSA, per germline. The CDR3 nucleotides read TGTGCCAGCAGCCCCTGGGCCTCGCGGGACAGTTCAATTAATCAGCCCCAGCATTTT. It yields the protein CASSPWASRDSSINQPQHF.

The chain combines TRBV12-3 or TRBV12-4 with TRBJ2-7; 7 bases match TRBD1. The CDR3 has 14 amino acids. V was pared by 5 bases and J by 5 bases, with 9 bases of the junction left unmatched. CDR3 amino acids: CASSPWTGMDEQYF. The CDR3, as DNA: TGTGCCAGCAGTCCGTGGACAGGAATGGACGAGCAGTACTTC.

This clonotype was recorded many times. DNA of the CDR3: TGTGCCAGCAGTGGGACGGACGGGGCCAACGTCCTGACTTTC. It is translated as CASSGTDGANVLTF. The chain employs TRBV27 and TRBJ2-6; the D call may be TRBD1 or TRBD2 (5 bases each). From germline, CDR1 is MNHEY and CDR2 SMNVEV (reference sequence). V was cut by 5 bases and J by 4 bases, with 9 bases left in between. The CDR3 is 14 amino acids. Complete variable domain (other parts from reference TRBV27 and TRBJ2-6): EAQVTQNPRYLITVTGKKLTVTCSQNMNHEYMSWYRQDPGLGLRQIYYSMNVEVTDKGDVPEGYKVSRKEKRNFPLILESPSPNQTSLYFCASSGTDGANVLTFGAGSRLTVL.

The chain has TRBV6-6 and TRBJ2-5, with 8 bases aligning to TRBD2. This CDR3 has 16 amino acids. Germline CDR1 and CDR2: MNHNY and SVGAGI (reference sequence). Trimming took 9 bases from V and 11 from J; bases not matched to a gene: 23. Here the CDR3 DNA reads TGTGCCAGTAGCCTATCCCCTCTAGCGGGTTACAATGAGCAGTACTTC. Its translation: CASSLSPLAGYNEQYF.

The CDR3, as DNA: TGTGCCAGCTCACGTGCGGGACTAGCGGTCCAAGAGACCCAGTACTTC. Protein: CASSRAGLAVQETQYF. The chain uses TRBV18 and TRBJ2-5; 11 bases line up with TRBD2. V gave up 4 bases and J gave up 1 base; unmatched junction bases: 5. This CDR3 comprises 16 residues. Germline lookup yields CDR1 KGHSH and CDR2 LQKENI.

There are a few counts of this clonotype. The chain recombines TRBV28 with TRBJ2-1, with TRBD2 matching 7 bases. In germline, CDR1 is MDHEN, CDR2 SYDVKM. The CDR3 contains 17 residues. With V trimmed by 6 bases and J by 6 bases, 17 bases remained unmatched. CDR3 amino acids: CASSPSGLRLASNEQFF. CDR3 sequence (DNA): TGTGCCAGCAGCCCATCGGGCTTGAGACTAGCCTCCAATGAGCAGTTCTTC.

The V gene is TRBV11-2, the J gene TRBJ2-5; D not certain. Between the trimmed V and J ends, which lost 0 bases and 1 base, there was a span of 6 bases. This CDR3 contains 14 residues. In germline, CDR1 is SGHAT, CDR2 FQNNGV. The DNA for the CDR3 is TGTGCCAGCAGCTTAGACTGGCTCCAAGAGACCCAGTACTTC. It specifies CASSLDWLQETQYF.

The V and J genes are TRBV29-1 and TRBJ2-5; TRBD2 matches at 8 bases. Trimming took 3 bases from V and 5 from J; bases not matched to a gene: 8. CDR1 SQVTM and CDR2 ANQGSEA come from the germline V gene. There are 14 residues in the CDR3. CDR3 loop: CSVDHGTGGETQYF. For the CDR3, the DNA is TGCAGCGTTGATCATGGGACGGGAGGGGAGACCCAGTACTTC.

V gene TRBV28 combines with J gene TRBJ2-7; weak D call: TRBD1 (5 bases). The germline gives CDR1 MDHEN, CDR2 SYDVKM. The CDR3 length is 14 residues. The ends were cut back, 11 bases at V and 1 base at J, with 18 bases in the middle. CDR3: CAHKGNDGSYEQYF. CDR3 bases: TGTGCCCACAAGGGGAATGACGGGTCCTACGAGCAGTACTTC.

V usage is TRBV6-5 and J usage is TRBJ2-3, with D maybe TRBD2 (6 bases). The CDR3 extends over 15 amino acids. The germline V gene has CDR1 MNHEY and CDR2 SVGAGI. Deletions cut 7 bases from V and 1 base from J, with 15 bases between. This CDR3 reads CASTITSGGTDTQYF. The CDR3 region has the DNA TGTGCCAGCACTATTACGTCGGGGGGCACAGATACGCAGTATTTT.